This section outlines one TCR beta chain sequence together with its context. At least ten counts were recorded for this clonotype. Its target antigen remains unknown. No base qualities exist here, and no much larger clone lies one base off it. Libraries were constructed by PCR. Sequencing was carried out with an Illumina HiSeq 2000. TCRdb trimmed public reads at Q25 via fastp, called clones via MiXCR and kept in-frame beta chains. Every entry covers one CDR3 protein and lists the most common genes and DNA from its rows. This sample lists about 21,000 distinct CDR3 sequences; 35% to 40% were detected once. Jointly, the top ten make up 30% to 45% of the sample. This record comes from a study of tumor-infiltrating lymphocytes in oesophageal squamous cell carcinoma (TCRdb year 2016). For CDR1 and CDR2, the germline V gene lists SGHNT and YENEEA. V and J are truncated by 5 bases and 3 bases respectively, leaving an intervening sequence of 11 bases. CDR3 length: 14 amino acids, cysteine to phenylalanine. Here the CDR3 DNA is all that survives: 42 bases in frame from base 1.

The receptor was isolated from a male donor with esophageal squamous cell carcinoma. Sequenced material: esophageal tumor tissue. The chain was built from TRBV11-3 and TRBJ2-1; too little of a D gene remains to name it. CDR3 protein: CASSPGPGYNEQFF. The nucleotide sequence reads as follows: TGTGCCAGCAGCCCCGGGCCGGGCTACAATGAGCAGTTCTTC.